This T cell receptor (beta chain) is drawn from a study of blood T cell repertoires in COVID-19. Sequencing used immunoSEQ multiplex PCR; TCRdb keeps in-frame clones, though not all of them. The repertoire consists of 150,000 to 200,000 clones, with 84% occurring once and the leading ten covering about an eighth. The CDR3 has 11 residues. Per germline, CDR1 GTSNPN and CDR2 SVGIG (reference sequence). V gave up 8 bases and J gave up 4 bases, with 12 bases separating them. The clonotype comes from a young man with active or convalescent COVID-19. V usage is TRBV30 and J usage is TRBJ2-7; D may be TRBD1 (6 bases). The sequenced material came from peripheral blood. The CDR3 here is CAGRGRYEQYF. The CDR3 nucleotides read TGTGCCGGCAGGGGAAGGTACGAGCAGTACTTC. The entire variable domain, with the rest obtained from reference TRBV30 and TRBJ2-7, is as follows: SQTIHQWPATLVQPVGSPLSLECTVEGTSNPNLYWYRQAAGRGLQLLFYSVGIGQISSEVPQNLSASRPQDRQFILSSKKLLLSDSGFYLCAGRGRYEQYFGPGTRLTVT.